This is a list of T cell receptor beta chains from one sample in a study of cytomegalovirus exposure and HLA in healthy donors. The repertoire was sequenced with immunoSEQ multiplex PCR; TCRdb's copy has only in-frame clones and lacks some. Of 100,000 to 150,000 clones listed, more than 75% are singletons. The sample comprised PBMCs. Receptor source: a man aged 30 to 45 in good health and CMV-seropositive. The CDR3 runs from the conserved cysteine through the conserved F or W. A D gene is named only where the DNA matches it firmly. Expanded clones are given a class, and other clones once, few, many or no size at all.

.,.,TRBJ1-2,TRBV7-9,TGTGCCAGCAGCTTAGACAGACTCCAGGGTAACTATGGCTACACCTTC,CASSLDRLQGNYGYTF
.,.,TRBJ1-4,TRBV11-2,TGTGCCAGCAGCTCGGGGGTCTCGGGTGAAAAACTGTTTTTT,CASSSGVSGEKLFF
.,TRBD2,TRBJ2-3,TRBV9,TGTGCCAGCAGCGTAGGGGACTACACAGATACGCAGTATTTT,CASSVGDYTDTQYF
.,.,TRBJ2-7,TRBV5-6,TGTGCCAGCAGCTCGGGACTGAGCTCCTACGAGCAGTACTTC,CASSSGLSSYEQYF
.,.,TRBJ2-7,TRBV20-1,TGCAGTGCCCCCAGGGGTGGCGGAGTGTACTTC,CSAPRGGGVYF
.,.,TRBJ2-1,TRBV7-3,TGTGCCAGCAGCTTAACAGGGGAAGGGGGCTCCTACAATGAGCAGTTCTTC,CASSLTGEGGSYNEQFF
.,.,TRBJ2-3,TRBV5-1,TGCGCCAGCAGCATCGACGGAGGTTCACCTACAGATACGCAGTATTTT,CASSIDGGSPTDTQYF
.,TRBD2,TRBJ2-1,TRBV27,TGTGCCAGCAGTCAACTAGCGGGAACTAATGAGCAGTTCTTC,CASSQLAGTNEQFF
.,.,TRBJ2-3,TRBV19,TGTGCCAGTAGTATAATCCAGGCTGCTAGCACAGATACGCAGTATTTT,CASSIIQAASTDTQYF
.,.,TRBJ2-3,TRBV7-2,TGTGCCAGCGGGACGGGAGTTGGACCCGATACGCAGTATTTT,CASGTGVGPDTQYF
.,.,TRBJ2-1,TRBV7-9,TGTGCCAGCAGCTTAGATTCCGTACAGGGGCAGTTCTTC,CASSLDSVQGQFF
.,TRBD2,TRBJ2-1,TRBV10-3,TGTGCCATCAGTGAGGCTAGCGGATACAATGAGCAGTTCTTC,CAISEASGYNEQFF
.,.,TRBJ2-7,TRBV29-1,TGCAGCGTTTTGGTAGGGGCAGGGGTAAGTGAGCAGTACTTC,CSVLVGAGVSEQYF
.,.,TRBJ2-7,TRBV5-5,TGTGCCAGCAGCCGTGACTTTGGCGAGCAGTACTTC,CASSRDFGEQYF
.,.,TRBJ2-5,TRBV7-8,TGTGCCAGCAGCTTAGCCGGGGAGACCCAGTACTTC,CASSLAGETQYF
few,.,TRBJ2-1,TRBV9,TGTGCCAGCAGCCTCAGCTCGGGACTGGACTACAATGAGCAGTTCTTC,CASSLSSGLDYNEQFF